This T cell receptor (beta chain) is from a study of cytomegalovirus exposure and HLA in healthy donors. Study observations and caveats: Altogether, more than 150 TCR beta chains were recorded as cytomegalovirus-associated. Apparent HLA restriction characterized most CMV-associated TCR beta chains in a later analysis.

V was trimmed by 3 bases and J by 4 bases, leaving 9 bases between them. The CDR3 is 14 residues long. Germline values: CDR1 MDHEN, CDR2 SYDVKM. Worth noting for this clone: Its antigen remains unknown.

PCR primers comprised 60 Vbeta and 13 Jbeta primers. Generated by immunoSEQ multiplex PCR, the TCRdb table keeps only in-frame clones and is missing some. The sample records tens of thousands of clones, about 70% being singletons. The J gene is TRBJ2-2, the V gene TRBV28; perhaps TRBD2 as D (5 bases). The source is a male donor in good health and CMV-seropositive. The specimen was PBMCs. CDR3 sequence reads: CASSFGESTGELFF. The CDR3 DNA is TGTGCCAGCAGTTTCGGGGAGAGCACCGGGGAGCTGTTTTTT. Full variable domain (remainder filled in from reference TRBV28 and TRBJ2-2): DVKVTQSSRYLVKRTGEKVFLECVQDMDHENMFWYRQDPGLGLRLIYFSYDVKMKEKGDIPEGYSVSREKKERFSLILESASTNQTSMYLCASSFGESTGELFFGEGSRLTVL.